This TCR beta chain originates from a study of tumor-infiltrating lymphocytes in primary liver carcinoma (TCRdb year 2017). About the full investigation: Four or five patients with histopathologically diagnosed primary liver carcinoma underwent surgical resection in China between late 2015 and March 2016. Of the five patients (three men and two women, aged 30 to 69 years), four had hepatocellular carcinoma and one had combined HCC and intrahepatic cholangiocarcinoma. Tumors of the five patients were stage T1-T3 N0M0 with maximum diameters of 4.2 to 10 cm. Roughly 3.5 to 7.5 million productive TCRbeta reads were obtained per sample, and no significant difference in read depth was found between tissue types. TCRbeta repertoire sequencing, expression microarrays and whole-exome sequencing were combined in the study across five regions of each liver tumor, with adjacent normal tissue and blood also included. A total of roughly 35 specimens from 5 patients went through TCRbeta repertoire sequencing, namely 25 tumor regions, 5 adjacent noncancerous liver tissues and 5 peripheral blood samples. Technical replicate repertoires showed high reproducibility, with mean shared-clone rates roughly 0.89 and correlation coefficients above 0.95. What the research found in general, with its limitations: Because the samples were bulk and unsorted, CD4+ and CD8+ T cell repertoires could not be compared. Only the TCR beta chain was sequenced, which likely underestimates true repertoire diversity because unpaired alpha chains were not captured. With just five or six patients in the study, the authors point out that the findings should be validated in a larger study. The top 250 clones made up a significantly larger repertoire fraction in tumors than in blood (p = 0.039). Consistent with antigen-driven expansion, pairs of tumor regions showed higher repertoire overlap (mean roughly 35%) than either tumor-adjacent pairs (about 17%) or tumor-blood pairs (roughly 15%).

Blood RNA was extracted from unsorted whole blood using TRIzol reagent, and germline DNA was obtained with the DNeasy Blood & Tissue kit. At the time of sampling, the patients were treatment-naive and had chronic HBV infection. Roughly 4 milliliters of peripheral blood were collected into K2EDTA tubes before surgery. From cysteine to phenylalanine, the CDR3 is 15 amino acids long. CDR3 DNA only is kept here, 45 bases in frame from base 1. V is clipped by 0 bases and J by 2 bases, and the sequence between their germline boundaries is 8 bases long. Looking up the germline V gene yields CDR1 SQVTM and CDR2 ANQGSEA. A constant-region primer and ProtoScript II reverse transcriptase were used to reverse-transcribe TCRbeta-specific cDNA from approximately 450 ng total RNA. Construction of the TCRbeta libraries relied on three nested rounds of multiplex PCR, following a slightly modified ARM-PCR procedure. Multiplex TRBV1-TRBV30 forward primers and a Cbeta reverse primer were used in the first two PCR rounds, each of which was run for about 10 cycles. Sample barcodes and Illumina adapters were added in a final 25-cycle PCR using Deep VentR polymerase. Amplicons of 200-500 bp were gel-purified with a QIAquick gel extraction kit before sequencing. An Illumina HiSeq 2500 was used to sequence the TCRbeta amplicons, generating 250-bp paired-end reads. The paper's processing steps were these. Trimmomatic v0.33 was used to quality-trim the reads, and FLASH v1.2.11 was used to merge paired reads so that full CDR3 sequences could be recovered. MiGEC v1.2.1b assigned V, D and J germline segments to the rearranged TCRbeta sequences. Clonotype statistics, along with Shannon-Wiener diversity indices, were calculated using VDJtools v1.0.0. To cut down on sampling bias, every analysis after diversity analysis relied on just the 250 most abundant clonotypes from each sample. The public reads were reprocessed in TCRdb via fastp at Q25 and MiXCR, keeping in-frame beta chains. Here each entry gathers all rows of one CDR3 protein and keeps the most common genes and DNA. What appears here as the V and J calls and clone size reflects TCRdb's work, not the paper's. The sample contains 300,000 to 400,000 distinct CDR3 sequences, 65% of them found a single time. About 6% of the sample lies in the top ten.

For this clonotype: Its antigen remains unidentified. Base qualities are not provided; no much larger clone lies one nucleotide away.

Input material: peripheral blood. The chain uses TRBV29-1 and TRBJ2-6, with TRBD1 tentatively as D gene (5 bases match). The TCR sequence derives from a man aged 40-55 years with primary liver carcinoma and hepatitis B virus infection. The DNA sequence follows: TGCAGCGTTGAAGACAGGACACCTGGGGCCAACGTCCTGACTTTC. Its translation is CSVEDRTPGANVLTF.